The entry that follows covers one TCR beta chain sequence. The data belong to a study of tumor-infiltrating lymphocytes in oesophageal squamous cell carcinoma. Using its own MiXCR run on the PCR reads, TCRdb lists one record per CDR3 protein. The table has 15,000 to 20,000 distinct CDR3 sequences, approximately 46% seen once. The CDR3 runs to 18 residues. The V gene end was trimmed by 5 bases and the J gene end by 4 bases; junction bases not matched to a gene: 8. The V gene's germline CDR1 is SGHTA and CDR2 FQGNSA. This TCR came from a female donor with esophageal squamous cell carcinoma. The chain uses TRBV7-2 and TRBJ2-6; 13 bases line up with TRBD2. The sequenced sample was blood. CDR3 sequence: CASSIRTSGSSGANVLTF. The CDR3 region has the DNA TGTGCCAGCAGCATTAGGACTAGCGGGAGCTCCGGGGCCAACGTCCTGACTTTC.